The 21 T cell receptor beta chains reported below all come from one sample, sequenced in a study of shared clonotypes between healthy human individuals. Sequenced by immunoSEQ multiplex PCR; TCRdb stores in-frame clones only, minus some. In the table there are millions of clones, about 95% of which are singletons. Naive CD8 isolation took CD45RO-negative cells positively selected for CCR7 and excluded terminally differentiated effector memory CD45RA+ cells. The material sequenced was naive CD8+ T cells sorted from blood. The receptors come from a young man in good health.

V is TRBV5-1 and J is TRBJ1-4, with a weak D call TRBD1 (5 bases). Germline-derived CDR1 and CDR2 are SGHRS and YFSETQ. Trimming left V 0 bases short and J 7 bases short, with 19 bases between. The CDR3 has 17 residues. CDR3 sequence (DNA): TGCGCCAGCAGCTTGGAATGGACACCCGGGTTGGTTGAAAAACTGTTTTTT. It is translated as CASSLEWTPGLVEKLFF.

As concerns this clone: This sample also contains other DNA sequences that code for the same CDR3. The CDR3: CASSSGQGSGYTF. The CDR3, as DNA: TGTGCCAGCAGTAGCGGACAGGGCTCTGGCTACACCTTC. The chain is built from TRBV6-5 and TRBJ1-2; 8 bases agree with TRBD1. Germline CDR1 and CDR2: MNHEY and SVGAGI. The CDR3 has 13 residues. The V and J ends lost 5 bases and 7 bases, in that order; junction bases with no gene match: 6.

The chain uses TRBV2 and TRBJ2-7; D perhaps matches TRBD2 (6 bases). The germline V gene has CDR1 SNHLY and CDR2 FYNNEI. Trimming shortened V by 2 bases and J by 6 bases, and 14 bases separated the two germline ends. This CDR3 contains 14 residues. This CDR3 is CASSEMRGSPEQYF. The CDR3 DNA is TGTGCCAGCAGTGAAATGCGGGGCAGCCCCGAGCAGTACTTC.

This chain links TRBV27 with TRBJ2-7; D tentatively fits TRBD1 or TRBD2 (5 bases each). The CDR3 is 16 residues long. V was trimmed by 5 bases and J by 2 bases, leaving 19 bases between them. The germline gives CDR1 MNHEY, CDR2 SMNVEV (reference sequence). The CDR3 DNA reads as TGTGCCAGCAGTAAGCAGGGACCCTATGTAACCTACGAGCAGTACTTC. Translating it yields CASSKQGPYVTYEQYF.

The chain recombines TRBV21-1 with TRBJ2-7; TRBD2 reflects the table's D call only, with no check against the DNA. TRBV21-1 is annotated as a pseudogene. This CDR3 is built from 16 residues. The chain's CDR3 is CASSVPYPREVHEQYF. CDR3 bases: TGTGCCAGCAGCGTACCCTACCCCCGAGAGGTGCACGAGCAGTACTTC.

A single count supports this clone. The rearrangement uses TRBV16 and TRBJ2-7, with a tentative D call TRBD2 (5 bases). Germline assignment: CDR1 KGHSY and CDR2 FQNENV. V lost 0 bases and J lost 6, with 12 bases in between. The CDR3 is made up of 14 amino acids. CDR3 amino acids: CASSQSSGLGEQYF. As DNA, the CDR3 is TGTGCCAGCAGCCAATCGAGCGGTTTGGGCGAGCAGTACTTC.

The CDR3 sequence is CASSLLAGGPNEQFF. For the CDR3, the DNA is TGTGCCAGCAGCTTGCTAGCGGGGGGGCCCAATGAGCAGTTCTTC. This sequence joins TRBV13 and TRBJ2-1; 12 nucleotides match TRBD2. There are 15 residues in the CDR3. The V gene's germline CDR1 is PRHDT and CDR2 FYEKMQ (reference sequence). Trimming took 3 bases from V and 6 from J; bases not matched to a gene: 3.

Regarding this clone: Other DNA sequences in this specimen translate into the identical CDR3. V is TRBV27 and J is TRBJ2-7; D gene uncertain. The length of the CDR3 is 14 residues. CDR1 and CDR2 from the germline V gene are MNHEY and SMNVEV (reference sequence). The V end was cut by 0 bases, the J end by 0 bases, with 6 bases between. For the CDR3, the DNA is TGTGCCAGCAGTTTATCCCGGAGCTCCTACGAGCAGTACTTC. Translating gives CASSLSRSSYEQYF.

The chain combines TRBV4-3 with TRBJ2-7; maybe TRBD2 (5 bases). CDR3 size: 17 residues. Germline values: CDR1 LGHNA, CDR2 YSLEER. V gave up 1 base and J gave up 2 bases, with 18 bases separating them. The CDR3 is CASSQGTTGILTYEQYF. The CDR3, as DNA: TGCGCCAGCAGCCAAGGGACCACCGGGATATTAACCTACGAGCAGTACTTC.

This CDR3 is CASTPDRSNYGYTF. Here the CDR3 DNA reads TGTGCCAGCACCCCTGACAGGTCTAACTATGGCTACACCTTC. V usage is TRBV6-5 and J usage is TRBJ1-2; maybe TRBD1 (6 bases). V was trimmed by 7 bases and J by 0 bases, leaving 12 bases between them. CDR1 is MNHEY and CDR2 is SVGAGI in the germline V gene. The CDR3 length is 14 residues.

The chain couples TRBV28 to TRBJ2-5; TRBD1 matches 12 bases. J was trimmed by 5 bases and V by 2 bases; bases with no gene match: 6. This CDR3 is 16 amino acids long. The germline V gene encodes CDR1 MDHEN and CDR2 SYDVKM. In DNA form, the CDR3 reads TGTGCCAGCAGTTTAGGGGGACAGGGGGCGTGGGAGACCCAGTACTTC. This encodes CASSLGGQGAWETQYF.

The chain links TRBV4-1 to TRBJ1-5, with D possibly being TRBD1 (6 bases). The V end was cut by 1 base, the J end by 7 bases, with 11 bases between. This CDR3 is built from 14 residues. The germline CDR1 and CDR2 sequences are MGHRA and YSYEKL. The CDR3 loop is CASSQVGGAQPQHF. In DNA, the CDR3 is TGCGCCAGCAGCCAAGTGGGGGGGGCACAGCCCCAGCATTTT.

The V and J genes are TRBV7-9 and TRBJ1-1, with D unresolved. The CDR3 loop spans 14 amino acids. Germline CDR1 SEHNR, CDR2 FQNEAQ (reference sequence). The V end lost 8 bases, the J end lost 4 bases, and 17 bases lay between the germline ends. The CDR3 DNA follows: TGTGCCAGCCTCGACCCGGGGTTGAGCACTGAAGCTTTCTTT. Translated, it gives CASLDPGLSTEAFF.

The chain has TRBV7-9 and TRBJ1-1; D perhaps matches TRBD1 (6 bases). Trimming removed 4 bases from V and 0 bases from J, with 15 bases in between. Germline V CDR1 and CDR2: SEHNR, FQNEAQ (reference sequence). The CDR3 runs to 16 residues. Written as DNA, the CDR3 is TGTGCCAGCAGCTCCAGAACAGGGTTCATGAACACTGAAGCTTTCTTT. Encoded protein: CASSSRTGFMNTEAFF.

The J gene is TRBJ1-4, the V gene TRBV4-3, with 8 bases lining up with TRBD1. The CDR3 length is 13 residues. With V trimmed by 9 bases and J by 5 bases, 5 bases remained unmatched. Germline V gene lookup returns CDR1 LGHNA and CDR2 YSLEER. CDR3 DNA: TGCGCCAGTGCGACAGGGGTAAATGAAAAACTGTTTTTT. It translates to CASATGVNEKLFF.

V is TRBV4-1 and J is TRBJ2-7, with D uncertain. Germline values: CDR1 MGHRA, CDR2 YSYEKL. The CDR3 extends over 15 amino acids. The V end lost 5 bases, the J end lost 0 bases, and 14 bases lay between the germline ends. This CDR3 is CASSERITGSYEQYF. For the CDR3, the DNA is TGCGCCAGCAGCGAACGCATTACGGGCTCCTACGAGCAGTACTTC.

This chain joins TRBV4-1 and TRBJ2-7, with 10 nucleotides matching TRBD1. Germline V CDR1 and CDR2: MGHRA, YSYEKL. The CDR3 loop spans 16 amino acids. The junction had 7 bases not matched to a gene; V was cut back by 4 bases and J by 1 base. This CDR3 is CASSLRQGAYSYEQYF. CDR3 sequence (DNA): TGCGCCAGCAGCCTTCGACAGGGGGCCTATTCCTACGAGCAGTACTTC.

This clone was counted between two and nine times. Additional DNA sequences in this sample encode the identical CDR3. This chain uses TRBV6-5 with TRBJ1-6; D gene unclear. CDR1 MNHEY and CDR2 SVGAGI come from the germline V gene. This CDR3 spans 13 amino acids. V gave up 0 bases and J gave up 7 bases, with 4 bases separating them. The DNA of the CDR3 is TGTGCCAGCAGTTACTCGGGGAATTCACCCCTCCACTTT. It translates to CASSYSGNSPLHF.

The chain couples TRBV11-2 to TRBJ1-2; D is perhaps TRBD1 (5 bases). From germline, CDR1 is SGHAT and CDR2 FQNNGV. The CDR3 spans 13 residues. Deletions cut 4 bases from V and 3 bases from J, with 9 bases between. The CDR3 DNA reads as TGTGCCAGCAGCTATGGGGGGGACTATGGCTACACCTTC. Translated: CASSYGGDYGYTF.

Comments on this clone: No DNA is shown, since the ends of the CDR3 on it are uncertain; the CDR3 is the one TCRdb lists. The chain couples TRBV21-1 to TRBJ2-1; the table's D call of TRBD2 was not tested on the DNA. TRBV21-1 is marked as a pseudogene. The CDR3 is 15 amino acids in total, end residues counted. The chain's CDR3 is CASSKWGEGNNEQFF.

V is TRBV6-6 and J is TRBJ2-5; 8 bases are shared with TRBD2. Unmatched junction bases numbered 6, after V lost 5 bases and J lost 4 bases. The CDR3 is made up of 14 amino acids. CDR1 is MNHNY and CDR2 is SVGAGI in the germline V gene (reference sequence). Written as DNA, the CDR3 is TGTGCCAGCAGTGACAGCACTAGCGGAGAGACCCAGTACTTC. Protein sequence: CASSDSTSGETQYF.